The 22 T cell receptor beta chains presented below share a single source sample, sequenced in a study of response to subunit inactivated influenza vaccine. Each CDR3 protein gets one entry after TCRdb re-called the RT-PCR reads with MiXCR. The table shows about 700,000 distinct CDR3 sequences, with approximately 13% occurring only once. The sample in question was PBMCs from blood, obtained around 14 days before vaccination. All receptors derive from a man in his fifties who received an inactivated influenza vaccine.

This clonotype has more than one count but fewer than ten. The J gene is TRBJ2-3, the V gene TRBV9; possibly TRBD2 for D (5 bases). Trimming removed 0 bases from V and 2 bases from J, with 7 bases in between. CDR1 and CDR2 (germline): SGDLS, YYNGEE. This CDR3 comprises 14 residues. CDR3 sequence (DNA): TGTGCCAGCAGCGTAGCGGACTTCACAGATACGCAGTATTTT. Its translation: CASSVADFTDTQYF.

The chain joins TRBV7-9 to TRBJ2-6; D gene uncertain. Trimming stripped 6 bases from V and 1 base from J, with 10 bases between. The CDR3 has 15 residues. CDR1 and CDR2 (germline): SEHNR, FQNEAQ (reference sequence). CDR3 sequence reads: CASRSRVSGANVLTF. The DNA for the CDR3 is TGTGCCAGCAGGTCACGGGTGTCTGGGGCCAACGTCCTGACTTTC.

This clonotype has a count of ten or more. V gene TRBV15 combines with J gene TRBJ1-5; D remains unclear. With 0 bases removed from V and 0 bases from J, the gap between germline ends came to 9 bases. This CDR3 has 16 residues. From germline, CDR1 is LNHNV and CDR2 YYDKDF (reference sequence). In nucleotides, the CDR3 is TGTGCCACCAGCAGAGATCTACGGTATAGCAATCAGCCCCAGCATTTT. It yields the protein CATSRDLRYSNQPQHF.

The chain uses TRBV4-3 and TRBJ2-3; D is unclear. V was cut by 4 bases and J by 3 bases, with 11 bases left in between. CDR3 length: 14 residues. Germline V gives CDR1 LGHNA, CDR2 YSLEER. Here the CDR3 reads CASSLRTRTDTQYF. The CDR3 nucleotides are TGCGCCAGCAGCCTAAGAACGAGGACAGATACGCAGTATTTT.

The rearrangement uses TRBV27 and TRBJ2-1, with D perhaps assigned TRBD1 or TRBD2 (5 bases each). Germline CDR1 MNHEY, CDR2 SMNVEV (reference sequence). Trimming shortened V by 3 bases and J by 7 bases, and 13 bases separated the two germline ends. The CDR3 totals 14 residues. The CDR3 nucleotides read TGTGCCAGCAGTTTCCTGGGGGACGGTAATGAGCAGTTCTTC. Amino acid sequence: CASSFLGDGNEQFF.

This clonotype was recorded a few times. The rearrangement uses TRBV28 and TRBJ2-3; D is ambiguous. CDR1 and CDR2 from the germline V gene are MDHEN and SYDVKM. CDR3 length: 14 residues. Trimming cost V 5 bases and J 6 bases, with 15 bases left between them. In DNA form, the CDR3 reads TGTGCCAGCAGTCCCTCGGACCGCAGGGATACGCAGTATTTT. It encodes CASSPSDRRDTQYF.

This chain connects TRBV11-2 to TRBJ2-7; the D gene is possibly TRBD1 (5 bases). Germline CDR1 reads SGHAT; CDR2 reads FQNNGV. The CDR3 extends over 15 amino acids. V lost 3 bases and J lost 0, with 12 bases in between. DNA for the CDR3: TGTGCCAGCAGCTTGGGCAGGGCCAGCTCCTACGAGCAGTACTTC. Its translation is CASSLGRASSYEQYF.

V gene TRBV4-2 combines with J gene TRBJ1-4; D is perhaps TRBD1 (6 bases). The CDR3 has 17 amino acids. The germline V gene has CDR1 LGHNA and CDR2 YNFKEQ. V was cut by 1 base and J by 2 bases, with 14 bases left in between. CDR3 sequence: CASSQAGAYWTNEKLFF. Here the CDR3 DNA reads TGTGCCAGCAGCCAAGCAGGGGCCTATTGGACTAATGAAAAACTGTTTTTT.

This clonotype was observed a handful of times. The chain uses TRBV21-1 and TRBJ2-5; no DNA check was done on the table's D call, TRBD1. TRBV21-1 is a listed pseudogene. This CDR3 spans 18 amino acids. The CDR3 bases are TGTGCCAGCAGCAACCCACGGGAGGGGAGCGCCCCCAGGGAGACCCAGTACTTC. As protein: CASSNPREGSAPRETQYF.

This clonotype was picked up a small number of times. DNA of the CDR3: TGTGCCAGCAGCTTAATAACGGGGGGGCCGGAGACCCAGTACTTC. Encoded protein: CASSLITGGPETQYF. V gene TRBV7-2 combines with J gene TRBJ2-5; 8 bases agree with TRBD2. Unmatched junction bases numbered 7, after V lost 2 bases and J lost 5 bases. This CDR3 spans 15 amino acids. Per germline, CDR1 SGHTA and CDR2 FQGNSA.

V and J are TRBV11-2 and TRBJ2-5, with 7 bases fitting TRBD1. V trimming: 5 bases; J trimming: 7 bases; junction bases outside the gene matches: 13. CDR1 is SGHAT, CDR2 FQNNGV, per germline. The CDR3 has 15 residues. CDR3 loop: CASSAPTQGSLTQYF. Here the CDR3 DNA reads TGTGCCAGCAGCGCACCCACACAGGGGTCCTTGACCCAGTACTTC.

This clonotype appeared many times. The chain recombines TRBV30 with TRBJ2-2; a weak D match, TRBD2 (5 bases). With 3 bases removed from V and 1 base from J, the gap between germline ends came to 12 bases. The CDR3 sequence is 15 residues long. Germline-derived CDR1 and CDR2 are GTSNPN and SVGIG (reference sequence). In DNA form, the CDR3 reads TGTGCCTGGAGGATGGCGGGCAGGAACACCGGGGAGCTGTTTTTT. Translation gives CAWRMAGRNTGELFF.

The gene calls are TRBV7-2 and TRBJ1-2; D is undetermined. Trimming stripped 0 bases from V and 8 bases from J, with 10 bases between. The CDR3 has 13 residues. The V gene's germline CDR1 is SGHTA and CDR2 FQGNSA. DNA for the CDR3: TGTGCCAGCAGCTTAGCACTAGTGGTAGGCTACACCTTC. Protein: CASSLALVVGYTF.

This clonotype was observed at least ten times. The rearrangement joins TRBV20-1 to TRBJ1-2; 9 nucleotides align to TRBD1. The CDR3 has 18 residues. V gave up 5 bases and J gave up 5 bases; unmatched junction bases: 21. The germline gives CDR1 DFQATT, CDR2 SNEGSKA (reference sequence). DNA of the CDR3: TGCAGTGCTGCCAGTATAAAGGGCACCGGGACAGGGCGGTATGGCTACACCTTC. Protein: CSAASIKGTGTGRYGYTF.

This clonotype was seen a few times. The DNA of the CDR3 is TGCGCCAGCAGCCTGGGGGGAGATTGGGAGACCCAGTACTTC. Translation: CASSLGGDWETQYF. The chain carries TRBV5-1 and TRBJ2-5; possibly TRBD2 for D (6 bases). Trimming took off 4 bases at V and 5 bases at J, with 15 bases between the two ends. The CDR3 sequence is 14 residues long. Germline CDR1 and CDR2: SGHRS and YFSETQ.

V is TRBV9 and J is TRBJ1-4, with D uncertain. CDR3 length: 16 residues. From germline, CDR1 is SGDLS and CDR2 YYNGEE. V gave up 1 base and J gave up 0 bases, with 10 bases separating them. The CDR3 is CASSVNSEATNEKLFF. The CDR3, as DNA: TGTGCCAGCAGCGTAAACTCAGAAGCAACTAATGAAAAACTGTTTTTT.

The CDR3 bases are TGTGCCAGCAGCTCAATGGGACTAGCTAGTCGCGAGCAGTACTTC. Translation: CASSSMGLASREQYF. The J gene is TRBJ2-7, the V gene TRBV7-2, with 9 bases lining up with TRBD2. Germline CDR1 and CDR2: SGHTA and FQGNSA. The trim removed 4 bases at V and 6 bases at J, leaving 10 bases unmatched. This CDR3 has 15 amino acids.

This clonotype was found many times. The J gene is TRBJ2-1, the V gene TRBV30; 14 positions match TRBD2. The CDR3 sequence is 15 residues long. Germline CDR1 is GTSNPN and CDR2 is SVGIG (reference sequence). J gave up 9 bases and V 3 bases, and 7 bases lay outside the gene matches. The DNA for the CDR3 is TGTGCCTGGAGCCCGGGACTAGCGGGAGTCGGTGAGCAGTTCTTC. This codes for CAWSPGLAGVGEQFF.

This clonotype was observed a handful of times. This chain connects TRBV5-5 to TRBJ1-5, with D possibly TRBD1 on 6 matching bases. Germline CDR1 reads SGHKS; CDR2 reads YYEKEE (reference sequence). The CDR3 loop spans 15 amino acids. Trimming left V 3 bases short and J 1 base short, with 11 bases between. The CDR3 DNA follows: TGTGCCAGCAGCTGGACAGCCCTAAGCAATCAGCCCCAGCATTTT. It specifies CASSWTALSNQPQHF.

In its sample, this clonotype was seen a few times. CDR3 bases: TGCAGTGCTAGGGGCCCTAGTCTCCCAGATACGCAGTATTTT. It yields the protein CSARGPSLPDTQYF. The V gene is TRBV20-1, the J gene TRBJ2-3; D is uncertain. Germline CDR1 and CDR2: DFQATT and SNEGSKA (reference sequence). CDR3 length: 14 residues. V lost 3 bases to trimming and J lost 4 bases, with 14 bases between them.

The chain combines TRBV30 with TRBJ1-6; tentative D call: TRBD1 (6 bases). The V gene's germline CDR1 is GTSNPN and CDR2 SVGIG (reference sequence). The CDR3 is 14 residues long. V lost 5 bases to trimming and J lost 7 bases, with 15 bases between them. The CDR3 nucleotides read TGTGCCTGGGACCAGGGGCGAGGGAATTCACCCCTCCACTTT. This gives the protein CAWDQGRGNSPLHF.

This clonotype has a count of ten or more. CDR3 in DNA: TGCGCCAGCAGCCAAGTACATCGAGCGGGGGGTGTTGAGACCCAGTACTTC. It translates to CASSQVHRAGGVETQYF. The chain employs TRBV4-3 and TRBJ2-5, with 9 nucleotides matching TRBD2. The V and J ends lost 1 base and 5 bases, in that order; junction bases with no gene match: 11. The germline gives CDR1 LGHNA, CDR2 YSLEER. The length of the CDR3 is 17 residues.